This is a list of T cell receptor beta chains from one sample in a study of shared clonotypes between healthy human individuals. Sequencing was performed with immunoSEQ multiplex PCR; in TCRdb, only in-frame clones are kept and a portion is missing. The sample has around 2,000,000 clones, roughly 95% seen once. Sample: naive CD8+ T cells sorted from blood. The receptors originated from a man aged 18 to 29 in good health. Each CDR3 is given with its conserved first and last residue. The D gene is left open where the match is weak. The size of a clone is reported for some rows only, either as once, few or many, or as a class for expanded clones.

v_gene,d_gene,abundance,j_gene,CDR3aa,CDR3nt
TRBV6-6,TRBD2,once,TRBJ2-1,CASSWVSGRANEQFF,TGTGCCAGCAGTTGGGTAAGCGGGAGGGCCAATGAGCAGTTCTTC
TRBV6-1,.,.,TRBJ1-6,CASSELGFRSNSPLHF,TGTGCCAGCAGTGAATTAGGGTTCCGTAGTAATTCACCCCTCCACTTT
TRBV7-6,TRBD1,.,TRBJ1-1,CASQLEGAANTEAFF,TGTGCCAGCCAACTCGAGGGGGCTGCGAACACTGAAGCTTTCTTT
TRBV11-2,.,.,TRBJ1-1,CASSPPPLTTEAFF,TGTGCCAGCAGCCCGCCCCCGTTGACCACTGAAGCTTTCTTT
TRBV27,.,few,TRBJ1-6,CASKPLQGGDSPLHF,TGTGCCAGCAAACCCCTCCAGGGAGGGGATTCACCCCTCCACTTT
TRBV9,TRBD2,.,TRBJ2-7,CASSVTGGPSYEQYF,TGTGCCAGCAGCGTCACGGGAGGGCCTTCCTACGAGCAGTACTTC
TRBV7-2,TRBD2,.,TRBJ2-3,CASSPRLAGDTQYF,TGTGCCAGCAGCCCCCGACTAGCCGGGGATACGCAGTATTTT
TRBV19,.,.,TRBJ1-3,CASSDTGNSGNTIYF,TGTGCCAGTAGTGACACAGGAAACTCTGGAAACACCATATATTTT
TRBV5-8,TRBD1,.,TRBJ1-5,CASSPGTVEGDPQHF,TGTGCCAGCAGCCCGGGGACAGTGGAAGGGGATCCACAGCATTTT
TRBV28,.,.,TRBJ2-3,CASSLSGASSTDTQYF,TGTGCCAGCAGTCTCTCCGGGGCCTCTAGCACAGATACGCAGTATTTT
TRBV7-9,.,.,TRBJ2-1,CASSWVPAAGYNEQFF,TGTGCCAGCAGTTGGGTTCCCGCCGCCGGGTACAATGAGCAGTTCTTC
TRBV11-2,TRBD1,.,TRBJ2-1,CASSFLPGQGSSSYNEQFF,TGTGCCAGCAGCTTCCTCCCGGGACAGGGGTCGAGCTCCTACAATGAGCAGTTCTTC
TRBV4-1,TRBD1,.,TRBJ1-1,CASSPGTGAEAFF,TGCGCCAGCAGCCCGGGGACAGGGGCTGAAGCTTTCTTT
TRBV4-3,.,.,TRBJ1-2,CASSQDRGAYGGYTF,TGCGCCAGCAGCCAAGATAGGGGGGCCTATGGGGGCTACACCTTC
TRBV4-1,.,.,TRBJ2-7,CASSQDGQARASEQYF,TGCGCCAGCAGCCAAGATGGGCAGGCTCGGGCGAGCGAGCAGTACTTC
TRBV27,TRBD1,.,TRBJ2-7,CYQGDSYEQYF,TGTTACCAGGGGGATTCCTACGAGCAGTACTTC
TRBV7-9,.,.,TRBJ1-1,CASHPSRTFTEAFF,TGTGCCAGCCACCCTTCGCGGACCTTCACTGAAGCTTTCTTT
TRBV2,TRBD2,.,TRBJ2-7,CASSPPAGGVYEQYF,TGTGCCAGCAGCCCCCCCGCGGGAGGAGTCTACGAGCAGTACTTC
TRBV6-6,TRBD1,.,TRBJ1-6,CASSTQGARDSPLHF,TGTGCCAGCAGTACCCAGGGGGCGCGGGATTCACCCCTCCACTTT
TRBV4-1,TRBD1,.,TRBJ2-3,CASSPGQGSTDTQYF,TGCGCCAGCAGTCCGGGACAGGGGTCCACAGATACGCAGTATTTT
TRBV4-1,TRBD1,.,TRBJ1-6,CASSQDQTGGSPLHF,TGCGCCAGCAGCCAAGATCAAACAGGGGGCTCACCCCTCCACTTT
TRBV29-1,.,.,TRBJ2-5,CSALANQETQYF,TGCAGCGCCCTAGCGAACCAAGAGACCCAGTACTTC
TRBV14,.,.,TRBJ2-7,CASSLPNTYEQYF,TGTGCCAGCAGCCTGCCGAACACCTACGAGCAGTACTTC
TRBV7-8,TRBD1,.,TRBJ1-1,CASSPRQGGRDTEAFF,TGTGCCAGCAGCCCGCGACAGGGGGGGCGTGACACTGAAGCTTTCTTT
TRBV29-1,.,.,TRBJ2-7,CSVGKPGRTSSYEQYF,TGCAGCGTAGGTAAACCGGGACGAACTTCCTCCTACGAGCAGTACTTC
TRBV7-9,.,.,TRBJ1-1,CASSFSIEAFF,TGTGCCAGCAGCTTCTCGATTGAAGCTTTCTTT
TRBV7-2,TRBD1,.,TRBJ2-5,CASSSPRQGARQETQYF,TGTGCCAGCAGCTCACCGAGACAGGGGGCGCGCCAAGAGACCCAGTACTTC
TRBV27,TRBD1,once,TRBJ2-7,CASSYGTGGGYEQYF,TGTGCCAGCAGTTACGGGACAGGGGGCGGATACGAGCAGTACTTC
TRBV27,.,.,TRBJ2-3,CASSLLPATENTQYF,TGTGCCAGCAGTCTCCTCCCGGCGACGGAAAATACGCAGTATTTT
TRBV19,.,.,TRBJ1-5,CASSIGQRPQHF,TGTGCCAGTAGTATAGGACAGAGGCCCCAGCATTTT
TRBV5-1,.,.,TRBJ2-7,CASSLARSSLPEQYF,TGCGCCAGCAGCTTGGCTAGGAGTTCGCTGCCCGAGCAGTACTTC